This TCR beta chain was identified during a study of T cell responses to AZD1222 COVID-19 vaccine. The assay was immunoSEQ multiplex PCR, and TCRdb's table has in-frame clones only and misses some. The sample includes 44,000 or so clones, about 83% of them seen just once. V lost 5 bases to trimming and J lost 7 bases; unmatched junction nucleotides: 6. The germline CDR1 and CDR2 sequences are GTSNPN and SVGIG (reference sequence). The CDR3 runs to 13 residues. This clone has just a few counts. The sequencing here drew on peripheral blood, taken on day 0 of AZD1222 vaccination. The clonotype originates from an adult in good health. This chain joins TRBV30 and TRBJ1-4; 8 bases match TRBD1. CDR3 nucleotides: TGTGCCTGGTCCAGGGGGCACGGTGAAAAACTGTTTTTT. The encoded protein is CAWSRGHGEKLFF.